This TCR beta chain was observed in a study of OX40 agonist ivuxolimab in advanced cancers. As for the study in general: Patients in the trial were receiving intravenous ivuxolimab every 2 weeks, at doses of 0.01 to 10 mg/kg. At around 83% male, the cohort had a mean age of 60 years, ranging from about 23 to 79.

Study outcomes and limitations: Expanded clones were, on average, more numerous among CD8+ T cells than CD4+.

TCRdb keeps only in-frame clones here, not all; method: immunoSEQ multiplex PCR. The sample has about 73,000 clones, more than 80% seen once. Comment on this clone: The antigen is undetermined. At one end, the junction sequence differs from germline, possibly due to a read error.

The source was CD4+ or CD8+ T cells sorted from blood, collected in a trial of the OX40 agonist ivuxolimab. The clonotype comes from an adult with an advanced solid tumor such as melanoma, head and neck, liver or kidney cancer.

In DNA form, the CDR3 reads TGTGCCAGCAGCGTAACAGGGGGCGCGGACACCATATATTTT. Translating it yields CASSVTGGADTIYF. This chain connects TRBV7-3 to TRBJ1-3; the match to TRBD1 covers 9 bases. In germline, CDR1 is SGHTA, CDR2 FQGTGA. CDR3 length: 14 amino acids.